Here is one T cell receptor beta chain with its context. Its antigen is not known. Genomic DNA per cell subset filled all wells of several immunoSEQ plates. Authors' processing steps: From ImmunoSEQ came sequences covering only the junction and carrying no quality scores, so filtering differed. Data came from immunoSEQ multiplex PCR; TCRdb stores just in-frame clones and leaves some out. The DNA gave D and trimming, while V, J and clone size come from that table. Of about 1,900,000 clones in the sample, less than 95% were seen once. Germline V gives CDR1 SGHTA, CDR2 FQGNSA. The CDR3 has 15 residues. V shed 2 bases and J shed 6 bases, with 11 bases lying between them. The sample belongs to a study of shared clonotypes between healthy human individuals. Points from the study as a whole: It was only blood that was sampled, and tissue repertoires likely differ.

Naive CD8 cells lacked CD45RO, underwent positive selection for CCR7 and left out terminally differentiated effector memory CD45RA+ cells. Sequences were obtained from naive CD8+ T cells sorted from blood. This sequence was found in a man aged 18 to 29 in good health. The chain uses TRBV7-2 and TRBJ1-6; no firm D call. CDR3 nucleotides: TGTGCCAGCAGCTTATCAGGCGTAGGTAATTCACCCCTCCACTTT. Its translation: CASSLSGVGNSPLHF.